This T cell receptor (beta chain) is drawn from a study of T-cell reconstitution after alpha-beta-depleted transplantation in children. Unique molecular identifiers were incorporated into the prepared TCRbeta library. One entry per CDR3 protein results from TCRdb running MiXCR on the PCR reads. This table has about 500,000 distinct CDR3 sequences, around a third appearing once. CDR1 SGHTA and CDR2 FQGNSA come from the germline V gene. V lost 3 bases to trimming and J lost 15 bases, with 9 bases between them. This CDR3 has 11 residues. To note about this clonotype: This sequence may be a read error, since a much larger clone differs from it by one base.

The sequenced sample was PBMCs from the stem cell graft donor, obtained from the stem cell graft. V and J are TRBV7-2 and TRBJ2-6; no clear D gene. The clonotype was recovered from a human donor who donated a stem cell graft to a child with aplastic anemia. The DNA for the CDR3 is TGTGCCAGCAGCTTTAAAGACGGCCTGACTTTC. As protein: CASSFKDGLTF. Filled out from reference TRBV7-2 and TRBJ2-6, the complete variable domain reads GAGVSQSPSNKVTEKGKDVELRCDPISGHTALYWYRQSLGQGLEFLIYFQGNSAPDKSGLPSDRFSAERTGGSVSTLTIQRTQQEDSAVYLCASSFKDGLTFGAGSRLTVL.